Presented here are 23 T cell receptor beta chains from one specimen sequenced in a study of immune evolution from preneoplasia to lung adenocarcinoma. Assay: immunoSEQ multiplex PCR; the TCRdb copy retains only in-frame clones and omits some. The table shows about 2,500 clones, with around 81% occurring only once. What was sequenced was FFPE adjacent normal lung tissue. These receptors were collected from a person between 60 and 79 years old with lung adenocarcinoma.

The V call is TRBV28, the J call TRBJ2-2; 7 bases match TRBD2. Per the germline V gene, CDR1 is MDHEN and CDR2 is SYDVKM. The CDR3 runs 14 residues. V trimming: 8 bases; J trimming: 6 bases; junction bases outside the gene matches: 9. The CDR3 nucleotides read TGTGCCAGCCTTGGGGGGGGAGGGGCCGGGGAGCTGTTTTTT. This encodes CASLGGGGAGELFF.

This CDR3 is CASGGPGGYTF. In nucleotides, the CDR3 is TGTGCCAGCGGGGGGCCGGGAGGCTACACCTTC. The V call is TRBV2, the J call TRBJ1-2; perhaps TRBD1 as D (6 bases). V lost 8 bases to trimming and J lost 8 bases, with 12 bases between them. In germline, CDR1 is SNHLY, CDR2 FYNNEI. The length of the CDR3 is 11 residues.

The V and J genes are TRBV9 and TRBJ2-5, with D perhaps given as TRBD1 or TRBD2 (6 bases each). CDR1 and CDR2 from the germline V gene are SGDLS and YYNGEE. The CDR3 is made up of 14 amino acids. V lost 0 bases to trimming and J lost 4 bases, with 10 bases between them. CDR3 sequence (DNA): TGTGCCAGCAGCGTAGAGGGGGGAGCAGAGACCCAGTACTTC. It is translated as CASSVEGGAETQYF. The full variable domain, its missing parts supplied by reference TRBV9 and TRBJ2-5, is DSGVTQTPKHLITATGQRVTLRCSPRSGDLSVYWYQQSLDQGLQFLIQYYNGEERAKGNILERFSAQQFPDLHSELNLSSLELGDSALYFCASSVEGGAETQYFGPGTRLLVL.

The chain uses TRBV28 and TRBJ1-4, with 8 bases that match TRBD1. This CDR3 comprises 14 residues. The trim removed 5 bases at V and 5 bases at J, leaving 4 bases unmatched. Germline values: CDR1 MDHEN, CDR2 SYDVKM. The CDR3, as DNA: TGTGCCAGCAGTCAGGGGGCGAGGAATGAAAAACTGTTTTTT. This translates into CASSQGARNEKLFF.

The chain carries TRBV7-9 and TRBJ2-2; 8 nucleotides match TRBD2. With 0 bases clipped from V and 5 bases from J, the junction kept 5 bases outside the gene matches. The germline V gene encodes CDR1 SEHNR and CDR2 FQNEAQ (reference sequence). CDR3 length equals 16 residues. The CDR3 protein is CASSLALAGGTGELFF. CDR3 bases: TGTGCCAGCAGCTTAGCGTTGGCGGGAGGTACCGGGGAGCTGTTTTTT.

The rearrangement links TRBV7-9 to TRBJ2-1; 10 bases align to TRBD2. This CDR3 comprises 14 residues. Unmatched junction bases numbered 4, after V lost 3 bases and J lost 8 bases. Germline CDR1 and CDR2: SEHNR and FQNEAQ (reference sequence). CDR3 coding DNA: TGTGCCAGCAGCTTGTCTAGCGGGAGCCATGAGCAGTTCTTC. It specifies CASSLSSGSHEQFF.

This chain uses TRBV28 with TRBJ2-5; TRBD2 agrees at 12 bases. V lost 3 bases to trimming and J lost 5 bases; unmatched junction nucleotides: 4. Germline V CDR1 and CDR2: MDHEN, SYDVKM. The CDR3 is made up of 15 amino acids. CDR3 coding DNA: TGTGCCAGCAGTTTGACTAGCGGGAGATGGGAGACCCAGTACTTC. It yields the protein CASSLTSGRWETQYF. Based on the CDR3 plus reference TRBV28 and TRBJ2-5, the full variable domain is DVKVTQSSRYLVKRTGEKVFLECVQDMDHENMFWYRQDPGLGLRLIYFSYDVKMKEKGDIPEGYSVSREKKERFSLILESASTNQTSMYLCASSLTSGRWETQYFGPGTRLLVL.

In its sample, this clone was seen a few times. The chain combines TRBV28 with TRBJ1-5, with D possibly TRBD1 on 5 matching bases. This CDR3 spans 12 amino acids. Trimming cost V 8 bases and J 9 bases, with 14 bases left between them. Germline lookup yields CDR1 MDHEN and CDR2 SYDVKM. In DNA form, the CDR3 reads TGTGCCAGCGCCCCCCCGAGGGGGCCCCAGCATTTT. It specifies CASAPPRGPQHF.

This clone was seen a handful of times. V and J are TRBV14 and TRBJ2-7; TRBD2 matches at 9 bases. The CDR3 covers 16 residues. Germline V gene sequence: CDR1 SGHDN, CDR2 FVKESK. Trimming at V came to 0 bases and at J to 7 bases, leaving 10 bases not matched to a gene. The CDR3 DNA follows: TGTGCCAGCAGCCAAGATGGTAGCGGGAGTCCAAATGAGCAGTACTTC. Its protein is CASSQDGSGSPNEQYF.

CDR3 sequence: CASSLTTGTEAFF. CDR3 in DNA: TGTGCCAGCAGCTTAACGACGGGGACTGAAGCTTTCTTT. V and J are TRBV11-3 and TRBJ1-1; D remains ambiguous. The CDR3 has 13 residues. V was cut by 2 bases and J by 5 bases, with 9 bases left in between. Germline CDR1 is SGHNT and CDR2 is YENEEA. Based on the CDR3 plus reference TRBV11-3 and TRBJ1-1, the full variable domain is EAGVVQSPRYKIIEKKQPVAFWCNPISGHNTLYWYLQNLGQGPELLIRYENEEAVDDSQLPKDRFSAERLKGVDSTLKIQPAELGDSAVYLCASSLTTGTEAFFGQGTRLTVV.

A few counts support this clone. The chain links TRBV6-6 to TRBJ1-1, with 11 bases aligning to TRBD1. This CDR3 spans 13 amino acids. From germline, CDR1 is MNHNY and CDR2 SVGAGI (reference sequence). J lost 11 bases, V lost 4 bases, and 6 bases had no gene match. This CDR3 reads CASSSGQGAAAFF. The DNA of the CDR3 is TGTGCCAGCAGTTCAGGACAGGGGGCTGCGGCTTTCTTT.

Points on this clone: One end of the junction is discordant with germline, which a read error may explain. This chain joins TRBV5-1 and TRBJ2-1; 7 bases match TRBD2. The CDR3 runs to 14 residues. In germline, CDR1 is SGHRS, CDR2 YFSETQ. The CDR3 DNA reads TGCTCCAGCAGCCCCACTAGCGCGTACAATGAGCAGTTCTTC. The encoded protein is CSSSPTSAYNEQFF. Full variable domain (remainder filled in from reference TRBV5-1 and TRBJ2-1): KAGVTQTPRYLIKTRGQQVTLSCSPISGHRSVSWYQQTPGQGLQFLFEYFSETQRNKGNFPGRFSGRQFSNSRSEMNVSTLELGDSALYLCSSSPTSAYNEQFFGPGTRLTVL.

This CDR3 reads CASSPGGTQETQYF. Written as DNA, the CDR3 is TGCGCCAGCAGCCCCGGCGGGACCCAAGAGACCCAGTACTTC. This chain connects TRBV10-1 to TRBJ2-5, with D possibly being TRBD2 (6 bases). This CDR3 contains 14 residues. Per the germline V gene, CDR1 is WNHNN and CDR2 is SYGVQD (reference sequence). V gave up 6 bases and J gave up 1 base, with 12 bases separating them.

This clone turned up a few times. The chain is built from TRBV4-2 and TRBJ2-4; no reliable D call. V lost 4 bases and J 11 bases, leaving 18 bases between the germline ends. The CDR3 contains 14 residues. Germline V gene data show CDR1 as LGHNA and CDR2 as YNFKEQ. The CDR3 protein is CASSPRVPQSVQYF. The CDR3 bases are TGTGCCAGCAGCCCCCGGGTCCCCCAAAGTGTTCAGTACTTC.

This CDR3 reads CASSGQNNQPQHF. In nucleotides, the CDR3 is TGTGCCAGCAGTGGACAGAACAATCAGCCCCAGCATTTT. The chain carries TRBV28 and TRBJ1-5, with a tentative D call TRBD1 (6 bases). The germline V gene has CDR1 MDHEN and CDR2 SYDVKM. Trimming pared 5 bases from V and 3 bases from J, leaving 8 bases between. The CDR3 is 13 amino acids.

The chain's CDR3 is CASSSVTTGELFF. The CDR3 DNA is TGTGCCAGCAGCTCAGTTACCACCGGGGAGCTGTTTTTT. The chain links TRBV11-3 to TRBJ2-2; D is unresolved. The germline V gene encodes CDR1 SGHNT and CDR2 YENEEA. Trimming shortened V by 4 bases and J by 4 bases, and 7 bases separated the two germline ends. CDR3 length: 13 residues.

This clone was picked up a small number of times. The chain links TRBV30 to TRBJ1-2; D not resolved. The germline gives CDR1 GTSNPN, CDR2 SVGIG (reference sequence). The CDR3 has 12 residues. With 6 bases removed from V and 1 base from J, the gap between germline ends came to 9 bases. The CDR3 coding sequence is TGTGCCTGCGGACTGATTAACTATGGCTACACCTTC. Protein sequence: CACGLINYGYTF.

Concerning this clone itself: An end of the junction does not agree with germline; a read error may underlie this. This chain links TRBV20-1 with TRBJ1-1; D call uncertain. Germline V CDR1 and CDR2: DFQATT, SNEGSKA (reference sequence). The CDR3 totals 11 residues. The CDR3 DNA is TGCAATGCTAACGCGGGCACTGAAGCTTTCTTT. This sequence encodes CNANAGTEAFF.

The V gene is TRBV5-6, the J gene TRBJ2-7; D call uncertain. The length of the CDR3 is 15 residues. In germline, CDR1 is SGHDT, CDR2 YYEEEE. The V and J ends lost 0 bases and 7 bases respectively, with 17 bases between them. The CDR3 reads CASSLGARRPMEQYF. The CDR3 DNA sequence: TGTGCCAGCAGCTTGGGTGCACGGAGACCCATGGAGCAGTACTTC.

Worth noting for this clone: An end of the junction differs from the germline gene, which may be a read error. This chain joins TRBV7-7 and TRBJ2-3, with TRBD1 identical over 8 bases. Germline lookup yields CDR1 SSHAT and CDR2 FNYEAQ (reference sequence). This CDR3 comprises 13 residues. CDR3 protein: CASSQAGGYTQYF. The CDR3 nucleotides are TGTGCTAGCAGCCAAGCAGGGGGCTATACGCAGTATTTT.

This chain uses TRBV5-1 with TRBJ1-1, with 7 bases lining up with TRBD1. Germline CDR1 is SGHRS and CDR2 is YFSETQ. The ends lost 5 bases at V and 1 base at J; junction bases unmatched: 8. The CDR3 is 15 residues long. In nucleotides, the CDR3 is TGCGCCAGCAGGTCGCAGGGGGTGGCGAACACTGAAGCTTTCTTT. It is translated as CASRSQGVANTEAFF.

Only one count was recorded for this clone. V is TRBV19 and J is TRBJ1-1, with TRBD1 matching 7 bases. CDR1 is LNHDA, CDR2 SQIVND, per germline (reference sequence). V trimming: 2 bases; J trimming: 4 bases; junction bases outside the gene matches: 4. The CDR3 length is 14 residues. The CDR3 is CASSIQGGSTEAFF. The DNA for the CDR3 is TGTGCCAGTAGTATACAGGGGGGTAGCACTGAAGCTTTCTTT. Filled out from reference TRBV19 and TRBJ1-1, the complete variable domain reads DGGITQSPKYLFRKEGQNVTLSCEQNLNHDAMYWYRQDPGQGLRLIYYSQIVNDFQKGDIAEGYSVSREKKESFPLTVTSAQKNPTAFYLCASSIQGGSTEAFFGQGTRLTVV.

As for this clone: An end of the junction differs from the germline gene, which may be a read error. The rearrangement links TRBV5-1 to TRBJ2-5; D gene uncertain. The CDR3 spans 11 residues. The germline gives CDR1 SGHRS, CDR2 YFSETQ. The CDR3 reads CSSSLKETQYF. The CDR3 region has the DNA TGCTCCAGCAGCTTGAAAGAGACCCAGTACTTC.